The TCR beta chain under discussion was sequenced for a study of blood T cells in healthy people across ages. Findings of the study overall: Long-lived donors had more naive CD4+ cells and higher diversity than aged donors.

A second PCR, run for 7 to 11 cycles, used a sample-barcoded 5' primer plus a J-beta primer mix. Using its own MiXCR run on the 5' RACE reads, TCRdb lists one record per CDR3 protein. The repertoire holds over 950,000 distinct CDR3 sequences, with under 40% as singletons. This clonotype has only one observation. Its antigen is unidentified. The CDR3 runs to 20 residues. Trimming took off 5 bases at V and 3 bases at J, with 31 bases between the two ends. Per germline, CDR1 SEHNR and CDR2 FQNEAQ (reference sequence). This TCR derives from a man aged 18 to 30 in good health. This chain connects TRBV7-9 to TRBJ1-2; possibly TRBD1 for D (5 bases). Sequenced input: blood. The chain's CDR3 is CASSPRSVGVLSRQYYGYTF. The CDR3 nucleotides read TGTGCCAGCAGCCCTCGATCGGTAGGGGTTTTGTCTCGTCAATACTATGGCTACACCTTC.